The source of this TCR beta chain is a study of T cell responses to AZD1222 COVID-19 vaccine. This CDR3 is built from 14 residues. Germline assignment: CDR1 SEHNR and CDR2 FQNEAQ (reference sequence). With V trimmed by 1 base and J by 6 bases, 1 base remained unmatched. Data came from immunoSEQ multiplex PCR; TCRdb stores just in-frame clones and leaves some out. The data contain 100,000 to 120,000 clones, around 89% of them seen just once; the ten biggest clones take up about 6.8%. This specimen consisted of peripheral blood, obtained 28 days after the second AZD1222 dose. The source of this sequence is an adult who received the AZD1222 COVID-19 vaccine. The gene calls are TRBV7-9 and TRBJ1-2; 11 nucleotides agree with TRBD1. This CDR3 is CASSLGTGGNGYTF. Written as DNA, the CDR3 is TGTGCCAGCAGCTTAGGGACAGGGGGCAATGGCTACACCTTC.